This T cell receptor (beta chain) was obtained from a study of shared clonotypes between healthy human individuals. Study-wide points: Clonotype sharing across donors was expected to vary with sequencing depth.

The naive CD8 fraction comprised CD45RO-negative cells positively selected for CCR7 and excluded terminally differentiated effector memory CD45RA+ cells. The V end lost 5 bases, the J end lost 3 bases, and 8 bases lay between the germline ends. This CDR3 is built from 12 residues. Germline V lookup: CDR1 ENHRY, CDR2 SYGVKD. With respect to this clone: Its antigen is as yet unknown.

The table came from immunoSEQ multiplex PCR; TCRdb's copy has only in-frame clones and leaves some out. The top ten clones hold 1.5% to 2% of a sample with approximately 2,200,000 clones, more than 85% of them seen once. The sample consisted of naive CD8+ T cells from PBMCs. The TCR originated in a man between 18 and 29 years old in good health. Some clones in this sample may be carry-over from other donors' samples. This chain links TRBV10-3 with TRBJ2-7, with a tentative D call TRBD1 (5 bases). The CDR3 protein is CAISLTGYEQYF. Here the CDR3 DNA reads TGTGCCATCAGTCTTACAGGCTACGAGCAGTACTTC.